These 8 T cell receptor beta chains were sequenced from one sample in a study of identical twins. TCRdb reprocessed the 5' RACE reads with MiXCR, giving one entry per CDR3 protein. The table has around 1.7 million distinct CDR3 sequences, 32% seen once. Material: cord blood. These receptor sequences come from a newborn girl in good health.

This clonotype showed up just a few times. The J gene is TRBJ2-5, the V gene TRBV4-1; D gene ambiguous. The CDR3 spans 16 residues. CDR1 MGHRA and CDR2 YSYEKL come from the germline V gene. Trimming removed 1 base at V and 11 bases at J, with 23 bases between. The CDR3 loop reads CASSQASFMSNSEQYF. DNA for the CDR3: TGCGCCAGCAGCCAAGCCAGCTTCATGAGCAACAGTGAGCAGTACTTC.

Details on this clonotype: The junction shows a germline mismatch at one end, possibly a read error. The rearrangement uses TRBV3-1 and TRBJ1-1; possibly TRBD1 for D (5 bases). The CDR3 has 15 residues. Germline V gene data show CDR1 as LGHDT and CDR2 as YNNKEL (reference sequence). In DNA, the CDR3 is TGTGCCGGCAGCCAAGTTCCGGGGCGGTTCGCTGAAGCTTTCTTT. Translated: CAGSQVPGRFAEAFF. Combining the CDR3 with reference TRBV3-1 and TRBJ1-1 gives the whole variable domain DTAVSQTPKYLVTQMGNDKSIKCEQNLGHDTMYWYKQDSKKFLKIMFSYNNKELIINETVPNRFSPKSPDKAHLNLHINSLELGDSAVYFCAGSQVPGRFAEAFFGQGTRLTVV.

The table lists this clonotype with a few counts. The chain recombines TRBV25-1 with TRBJ2-7; D uncertain. This CDR3 is 14 amino acids long. V dropped 2 bases and J dropped 3 bases, with 11 bases sitting between them. Germline V gene data show CDR1 as MGHDK and CDR2 as SYGVNS. The CDR3 protein is CASSERVESYEQYF. CDR3 DNA: TGTGCCAGCAGTGAACGCGTAGAAAGCTACGAGCAGTACTTC.

The genes are TRBV7-2 and TRBJ2-3; possible D gene TRBD2, 6 bases. The CDR3 totals 16 residues. V was trimmed by 6 bases and J by 0 bases, leaving 16 bases between them. Germline V gene data show CDR1 as SGHTA and CDR2 as FQGNSA. This CDR3 is CASSLIAGSSTDTQYF. The CDR3 coding sequence is TGTGCCAGCAGTTTAATCGCGGGGTCTAGCACAGATACGCAGTATTTT.

This clonotype was seen a few times. The V and J genes are TRBV21-1 and TRBJ1-6; the D segment call TRBD1 is taken from the table without a DNA check. TRBV21-1 is noted as a pseudogene. The CDR3 extends over 12 amino acids. This chain's CDR3 is CASSKQGAPLHF. As DNA, the CDR3 is TGTGCCAGCAGCAAACAGGGGGCACCCCTCCACTTT.

There are a few counts of this clonotype. The chain combines TRBV5-1 with TRBJ2-1; 13 nucleotides align to TRBD2. With the DNA end fitting TRBJ2-7 better, the J assignment may be wrong. Germline values: CDR1 SGHRS, CDR2 YFSETQ. CDR3 length: 15 amino acids. The CDR3 region has the DNA TGCGCCAGCAGCTCGGGACTAGCGGGGCTCAATGAGCAGTACTTC. Its protein is CASSSGLAGLNEQYF.

Worth noting for this clonotype: Relative to the germline gene, one junction end is altered; a read error may explain this. This sequence joins TRBV5-1 and TRBJ1-1; D remains ambiguous. This CDR3 has 14 amino acids. The germline V gene encodes CDR1 SGHRS and CDR2 YFSETQ. CDR3 sequence (DNA): TGCGCCGGCAGCTGGACTTACCAGAACACTGAAGCTTTCTTT. It translates to CAGSWTYQNTEAFF.

This clonotype has ten or more counts. The chain has TRBV27 and TRBJ2-3, with 9 bases aligning to TRBD1. The CDR3 is 14 residues long. Germline V gives CDR1 MNHEY, CDR2 SMNVEV (reference sequence). Losses at the gene ends were 5 bases for V and 6 bases for J; bases not matched to a gene: 6. This CDR3 reads CASSPGQGMDTQYF. CDR3 in DNA: TGTGCCAGCAGTCCCGGACAGGGGATGGATACGCAGTATTTT.